Presented here are 25 T cell receptor beta chains from one specimen sequenced in a study of T cell changes during pregnancy in multiple sclerosis. The data were produced by immunoSEQ multiplex PCR, yet TCRdb's version contains in-frame clones alone and is incomplete. The sample gives 70,000 to 95,000 clones, roughly 91% of which show up once; over 3.5% is in the top ten. The sequenced sample was peripheral blood, obtained in the first trimester of pregnancy. The receptors were gathered from a female donor with multiple sclerosis, enrolled in a pregnancy study.

J is TRBJ1-1 and V is TRBV6-5, with D perhaps matching TRBD1 (5 bases). In germline, CDR1 is MNHEY, CDR2 SVGAGI. This CDR3 contains 15 residues. Trimming took off 6 bases at V and 5 bases at J, with 19 bases between the two ends. In DNA form, the CDR3 reads TGTGCCAGCAGCGTCCAGGGACTGGGAAAGACTGAAGCTTTCTTT. Amino acids: CASSVQGLGKTEAFF.

The chain combines TRBV11-1 with TRBJ1-2; the match to TRBD1 covers 8 bases. The CDR3 covers 14 residues. Germline lookup yields CDR1 SGHAT and CDR2 FQDESV (reference sequence). Unmatched junction bases numbered 2, after V lost 2 bases and J lost 3 bases. CDR3 amino acids: CASSLQGADYGYTF. The DNA for the CDR3 is TGTGCCAGCAGCTTACAGGGGGCGGACTATGGCTACACCTTC.

The chain joins TRBV11-2 to TRBJ1-6, with D unresolved. CDR3 length: 17 residues. Trimming took 3 bases from V and 0 from J, leaving 12 bases between them. Germline loops: CDR1 SGHAT, CDR2 FQNNGV. The DNA of the CDR3 is TGTGCCAGCAGCTTCAATAGAAAACCCTCCTATAATTCACCCCTCCACTTT. Translated: CASSFNRKPSYNSPLHF. Using reference TRBV11-2 and TRBJ1-6 for the parts outside the CDR3, the full variable domain is EAGVAQSPRYKIIEKRQSVAFWCNPISGHATLYWYQQILGQGPKLLIQFQNNGVVDDSQLPKDRFSAERLKGVDSTLKIQPAKLEDSAVYLCASSFNRKPSYNSPLHFGNGTRLTVT.

CDR3 sequence: CASSGYRTNQPQHF. CDR3 DNA: TGCGCCAGCAGTGGGTACAGGACCAATCAGCCCCAGCATTTT. V and J are TRBV10-2 and TRBJ1-5; weak D call: TRBD1 (5 bases). Trimming shortened V by 4 bases and J by 3 bases, and 10 bases separated the two germline ends. The CDR3 runs 14 residues. Germline values: CDR1 WSHSY, CDR2 SAAADI.

This sequence joins TRBV27 and TRBJ2-7, with 7 bases fitting TRBD1. CDR1 and CDR2 (germline): MNHEY, SMNVEV (reference sequence). J was trimmed by 7 bases and V by 5 bases; bases with no gene match: 11. The CDR3 loop spans 14 amino acids. The CDR3 DNA is TGTGCCAGCAGTAAAAACAGGGGCTTGGGGGAGCAGTACTTC. Protein sequence: CASSKNRGLGEQYF.

This clone was found once. This sequence joins TRBV4-1 and TRBJ2-7, with D possibly matching TRBD1 (6 bases). The CDR3 loop spans 15 amino acids. V was trimmed by 2 bases and J by 4 bases, leaving 15 bases between them. Germline V CDR1 and CDR2: MGHRA, YSYEKL. The CDR3 region is CASSQISGVSYEQYF. The CDR3 region has the DNA TGCGCCAGCAGCCAAATATCAGGGGTTTCGTACGAGCAGTACTTC.

This clone showed up just a few times. V usage is TRBV2 and J usage is TRBJ1-2; maybe TRBD1 (5 bases). CDR1 and CDR2 (germline): SNHLY, FYNNEI. This CDR3 has 11 residues. Trimming pared 8 bases from V and 10 bases from J, leaving 14 bases between. The CDR3 DNA reads TGTGCCAGCCTATGGTCGGGGGACTACACCTTC. Protein sequence: CASLWSGDYTF.

This clone showed up just a few times. The rearrangement links TRBV7-3 to TRBJ1-1; D uncertain. The germline V gene has CDR1 SGHTA and CDR2 FQGTGA. With 4 bases removed from V and 3 bases from J, the gap between germline ends came to 9 bases. The CDR3 runs 13 residues. CDR3 in DNA: TGTGCCAGCAGCTCCGCAGCGCACACTGAAGCTTTCTTT. Translation: CASSSAAHTEAFF.

The chain couples TRBV11-1 to TRBJ2-1; a weak D match, TRBD1 (6 bases). The CDR3 has 15 amino acids. Germline lookup yields CDR1 SGHAT and CDR2 FQDESV (reference sequence). V dropped 6 bases and J dropped 2 bases, with 14 bases sitting between them. CDR3 DNA sequence: TGTGCCAGCAGTAGAGGGTCAGGGGCCTACAATGAGCAGTTCTTC. Protein: CASSRGSGAYNEQFF.

This chain joins TRBV6-5 and TRBJ1-5, with TRBD1 matching over 9 bases. CDR3 length: 13 residues. Trimming cost V 6 bases and J 6 bases; bases outside gene matches: 3. Germline lookup yields CDR1 MNHEY and CDR2 SVGAGI. The DNA of the CDR3 is TGTGCCAGCAGACAGGGGGCTTCTCAGCCCCAGCATTTT. It yields the protein CASRQGASQPQHF.

This chain links TRBV29-1 with TRBJ2-7; TRBD1 agrees at 7 bases. The V gene's germline CDR1 is SQVTM and CDR2 ANQGSEA. The CDR3 is 13 amino acids. V trimming: 4 bases; J trimming: 7 bases; junction bases outside the gene matches: 10. The CDR3 sequence: CSVANRGTVEQYF. CDR3 DNA sequence: TGCAGCGTTGCCAACCGAGGGACAGTTGAGCAGTACTTC.

This rearrangement joins TRBV18 to TRBJ2-2; a possible D gene is TRBD2 (5 bases). Germline V gene sequence: CDR1 KGHSH, CDR2 LQKENI. The CDR3 covers 14 residues. Between the trimmed V and J ends, which lost 1 base and 6 bases, there was a span of 9 bases. The CDR3: CASSPLSGAGELFF. CDR3 in DNA: TGTGCCAGCTCACCACTATCCGGGGCCGGGGAGCTGTTTTTT.

The rearrangement uses TRBV5-6 and TRBJ1-1; no reliable D call. In germline, CDR1 is SGHDT, CDR2 YYEEEE. V was cut by 6 bases and J by 2 bases, with 17 bases left in between. This CDR3 region has 15 residues. The CDR3 loop is CASKFGGGINTEAFF. As DNA, the CDR3 is TGTGCCAGCAAATTCGGCGGAGGGATAAACACTGAAGCTTTCTTT.

This chain links TRBV6-1 with TRBJ2-7, with 8 bases lining up with TRBD1. Germline V gives CDR1 MNHNS, CDR2 SASEGT. Losses at the gene ends were 6 bases for V and 6 bases for J; bases not matched to a gene: 10. This CDR3 has 14 amino acids. This CDR3 is CASSSGTGFVEQYF. The CDR3 DNA sequence: TGTGCCAGCAGCTCCGGGACAGGCTTTGTCGAGCAGTACTTC.

The chain joins TRBV5-8 to TRBJ2-3; 9 positions agree with TRBD2. This CDR3 has 15 residues. CDR1 is SGHTS, CDR2 YDEGEE, per germline. The V gene end was trimmed by 4 bases and the J gene end by 4 bases; junction bases not matched to a gene: 7. The CDR3, as DNA: TGTGCCAGCAGCGGTGATGGACTAGCGCCAGATACGCAGTATTTT. Its protein product is CASSGDGLAPDTQYF.

The DNA of the CDR3 is TGCGCCAGCAGCGGAGATATCCCTTACGAGCAGTACTTC. Its protein is CASSGDIPYEQYF. This chain uses TRBV4-1 with TRBJ2-7; D remains ambiguous. This CDR3 has 13 residues. CDR1 and CDR2 (germline): MGHRA, YSYEKL. V was cut by 5 bases and J by 4 bases, with 12 bases left in between.

This chain joins TRBV6-6 and TRBJ2-1, with 9 positions matching TRBD2. The CDR3 is made up of 16 amino acids. Per germline, CDR1 MNHNY and CDR2 SVGAGI (reference sequence). V dropped 2 bases and J dropped 9; count of bases not matched to a gene: 11. The DNA of the CDR3 is TGTGCCAGCAGTTACGCCATGGCGGGGGGGCCGGGTGAGCAGTTCTTC. Its translation is CASSYAMAGGPGEQFF.

CDR3 nucleotides: TGTGCCAGCAGCGTCCCCCAGGGGGCGTTGCCCGGGGAGCTGTTTTTT. Amino acids: CASSVPQGALPGELFF. This chain connects TRBV9 to TRBJ2-2; TRBD1 aligns across 8 bases. CDR1 is SGDLS, CDR2 YYNGEE, per germline. The length of the CDR3 is 16 residues. With 2 bases clipped from V and 6 bases from J, the junction kept 9 bases outside the gene matches.

V gene TRBV6-5 combines with J gene TRBJ1-1; D might be TRBD1 (5 bases). The CDR3 consists of 14 residues. Trimming took off 6 bases at V and 4 bases at J, with 15 bases between the two ends. Germline assignment: CDR1 MNHEY and CDR2 SVGAGI. The DNA for the CDR3 is TGTGCCAGCAGCAGTCGGGGGTCGGGCACTGAAGCTTTCTTT. The encoded protein is CASSSRGSGTEAFF.

The rearrangement uses TRBV6-5 and TRBJ2-1; weak D call: TRBD2 (5 bases). Germline CDR1 is MNHEY and CDR2 is SVGAGI. This CDR3 has 13 amino acids. V was trimmed by 0 bases and J by 8 bases, leaving 8 bases between them. The CDR3 region is CASSYSPGYEQFF. As DNA, the CDR3 is TGTGCCAGCAGTTACTCTCCGGGGTATGAGCAGTTCTTC.

This chain joins TRBV5-6 and TRBJ2-5; 9 positions match TRBD2. This CDR3 spans 14 amino acids. CDR1 and CDR2 from the germline V gene are SGHDT and YYEEEE. The V segment lost 4 bases and the J segment 6 bases; nucleotides outside the gene matches: 7. This CDR3 reads CASSPGTSLQTQYF. CDR3 in DNA: TGTGCCAGCAGCCCGGGGACTAGCTTGCAGACCCAGTACTTC.

The genes are TRBV7-9 and TRBJ2-3; TRBD2 aligns across 7 bases. Germline CDR1 and CDR2: SEHNR and FQNEAQ (reference sequence). The V segment lost 5 bases and the J segment 7 bases; nucleotides outside the gene matches: 6. CDR3 length: 13 amino acids. The CDR3 spells CASSPGGDYTQYF. CDR3 nucleotide sequence: TGTGCCAGCAGCCCGGGGGGAGATTATACGCAGTATTTT.

The V gene is TRBV2, the J gene TRBJ2-3; 14 nucleotides agree with TRBD2. The CDR3 has 14 residues. The ends lost 6 bases at V and 8 bases at J; junction bases unmatched: 4. The germline gives CDR1 SNHLY, CDR2 FYNNEI. CDR3 coding DNA: TGTGCCAGCAGCGGACTAGCGGGGGGTTCTACGCAGTATTTT. It yields the protein CASSGLAGGSTQYF.

V gene TRBV7-3 combines with J gene TRBJ1-4; 9 nucleotides match TRBD1. The CDR3 runs to 14 residues. V gave up 4 bases and J gave up 5 bases; unmatched junction bases: 2. Germline V gene sequence: CDR1 SGHTA, CDR2 FQGTGA. CDR3 in amino acids: CASSYDRGNEKLFF. The CDR3 region has the DNA TGTGCCAGCAGCTACGACAGGGGGAATGAAAAACTGTTTTTT.

The genes are TRBV10-2 and TRBJ1-1; tentatively, D is TRBD1 (6 bases). The CDR3 totals 14 residues. Germline loops: CDR1 WSHSY, CDR2 SAAADI. Trimming stripped 6 bases from V and 8 bases from J, with 19 bases between. CDR3 DNA sequence: TGCGCCAGCAGCCAAGGAGGGGGGGCCGTGGAAGCTTTCTTT. Encoded protein: CASSQGGGAVEAFF.